The rows below give T cell receptor beta chains drawn from one sample of a study of T cells in Graves' hyperthyroidism and ophthalmopathy. Via MiXCR, TCRdb re-called the multiplex PCR reads, giving one row per CDR3 protein. The profile shows about 560,000 distinct CDR3 sequences, around 15% of them singletons. The sequenced material came from blood. The receptors here all came from a woman younger than 30 with Graves' hyperthyroidism. The CDR3 runs from the conserved cysteine through the conserved F or W. D genes are given only for firm matches. Rows may omit the clone size; those that give it use once, few, many or a size class.

>TRBJ2-3|TRBV7-9|few|TRBD2
TGTGCCAGCAGCCAAGGGTTCCTAGCGGAGGGTATCCACACAGATACGCAGTATTTT
CASSQGFLAEGIHTDTQYF
>TRBJ1-1|TRBV5-4|NA|TRBD1
TGTGCCAGCAGCTTGACAGGGGTCCGGGAGCTTGAAGCTTTCTTT
CASSLTGVRELEAFF
>TRBJ2-3|TRBV6-1|many|NA
TGTGCCAGCAGTGAAGCGGGTCTGACAGATACGCAGTATTTT
CASSEAGLTDTQYF
>TRBJ2-5|TRBV28|many|NA
TGTGCCAGCGGAGGGAGGAGGCAAGAGACCCAGTACTTC
CASGGRRQETQYF
>TRBJ2-1|TRBV7-8|many|TRBD2
TGTGCCAGCAGCTTACTACCGGCGGGGGGGCCCTCCTACAATGAGCAGTTCTTC
CASSLLPAGGPSYNEQFF
>TRBJ2-3|TRBV7-2|NA|TRBD1
TGTGCCAGCAGCTCCCAGACCCGACAGGGGAGCACAGATACGCAGTATTTT
CASSSQTRQGSTDTQYF
>TRBJ2-7|TRBV7-9|many|NA
TGTGCCAGCAGCTTATCGGGGGGCAGGAGTTACGAGCAGTACTTC
CASSLSGGRSYEQYF
>TRBJ2-1|TRBV18|NA|NA
TGTGCCAGCACCGCGGGGGCGAGCTCCTACAATGAGCAGTTCTTC
CASTAGASSYNEQFF
>TRBJ2-5|TRBV9|NA|TRBD1
TGTGCCAGCAGCCCACAGGGGGCGCCGGCTTGGGAGACCCAGTACTTC
CASSPQGAPAWETQYF
>TRBJ2-1|TRBV20-1|few|NA
TGCAGTGCCCGGGACTCCACGGGATACAATGAGCAGTTCTTC
CSARDSTGYNEQFF
>TRBJ2-5|TRBV10-3|few|NA
TGTGCCATCAGTACCGACAGCCAAGAGACCCAGTACTTC
CAISTDSQETQYF
>TRBJ1-1|TRBV6-2/TRBV6-3|NA|NA
TGTGCCAGCAGTTACGGGGGGGCCAACACTGAAGCTTTCTTT
CASSYGGANTEAFF
>TRBJ1-4|TRBV25-1|few|TRBD1
TGTGCCAGCGTGCAGGGGGCTGGTGAAAAACTGTTTTTT
CASVQGAGEKLFF
>TRBJ2-2|TRBV18|NA|NA
TGTGCCAGCTCACCCCAGGGGGGTGCGGAGCTGTTTTTT
CASSPQGGAELFF
>TRBJ1-4|TRBV11-2|NA|NA
TGTGCCACACCCTATACAGCCACAGCAACTACTGAAAAACTGTTTTTT
CATPYTATATTEKLFF
>TRBJ1-5|TRBV5-6|NA|NA
TGTGCCAGCAGCAAGTGGGGTTGGGGGCGAGCTCAGCCCCAGCATTTT
CASSKWGWGRAQPQHF
>TRBJ2-7|TRBV7-2|many|NA
TGTGCCAGCATGACGGGGGGCAACTCCTACGAGCAGTACTTC
CASMTGGNSYEQYF
>TRBJ1-1|TRBV7-9|few|NA
TGTGCCAGCAGCCAAAGCTACAGGGAGGTGGGCGTGAGCGCTGAAGCTTTCTTT
CASSQSYREVGVSAEAFF
>TRBJ2-7|TRBV15|few|NA
TGTGCCACCAGCAAATATAGCGGACCCTACGAGCAGTACTTC
CATSKYSGPYEQYF
>TRBJ2-2|TRBV11-3|NA|TRBD2
TGTGCCAGCAGCTTAGTACTAGCGGGAGTTCCCACCGGGGAGCTGTTTTTT
CASSLVLAGVPTGELFF
>TRBJ2-1|TRBV28|NA|TRBD2
TGTGCCAGCGCTCTAGCGGGCTACAATGAGCAGTTCTTC
CASALAGYNEQFF
>TRBJ1-1|TRBV18|NA|TRBD1
TGTGCCAGCTCACCACCCGGGACAGGGAATCGTAAAGCTTTCTTT
CASSPPGTGNRKAFF